Listed below are T cell receptor beta chains from one sample, sequenced in a study of OX40 agonist ivuxolimab in advanced cancers. Assay used: immunoSEQ multiplex PCR; TCRdb lists only in-frame clones, some missing. The sample consists of over 80,000 clones, approximately 91% of them appearing once. The material sequenced was CD4+ or CD8+ T cells sorted from blood, taken in a trial of the OX40 agonist ivuxolimab. The source is an adult with an advanced solid tumor such as melanoma, head and neck, liver or kidney cancer. Both conserved end residues are part of each CDR3. Each record gives: CDR3 DNA, CDR3 protein, CDR3 length, V gene, clone size, D gene, J gene. The D gene is left open where the match is weak. Clone size is stated in some rows and not others, as once, few, many or a class when expanded.

CDR3nt: TGTGCCAGCAGTTACTCGGGCAGGAACACTGAAGCTTTCTTT
CDR3aa: CASSYSGRNTEAFF
len: 14
v_gene: TRBV6-6
abundance: NA
d_gene: NA
j_gene: TRBJ1-1

CDR3nt: TGTGCCAGCAGCGTTACTACCACAGATACGCAGTATTTT
CDR3aa: CASSVTTTDTQYF
len: 13
v_gene: TRBV9
abundance: NA
d_gene: NA
j_gene: TRBJ2-3

CDR3nt: TGTGCCAGCAGACCTCCCCAAGGGCAGCAAGAGACCCAGTACTTC
CDR3aa: CASRPPQGQQETQYF
len: 15
v_gene: TRBV28
abundance: NA
d_gene: NA
j_gene: TRBJ2-5

CDR3nt: TGTGCCAGCAGCCCCCTGACACCTAATAGCAATCAGCCCCAGCATTTT
CDR3aa: CASSPLTPNSNQPQHF
len: 16
v_gene: TRBV5-5
abundance: NA
d_gene: NA
j_gene: TRBJ1-5

CDR3nt: TGCGCCAGCAGCCAAGGGCCAGTCGACTACACCTTC
CDR3aa: CASSQGPVDYTF
len: 12
v_gene: TRBV4-3
abundance: NA
d_gene: NA
j_gene: TRBJ1-2

CDR3nt: TGTGCCAGCTCACCAAGAGTAGAGGGAGGGGGCGATGGCTACACCTTC
CDR3aa: CASSPRVEGGGDGYTF
len: 16
v_gene: TRBV18
abundance: once
d_gene: TRBD1
j_gene: TRBJ1-2

CDR3nt: TGTGCCAGCAGCGGAGCGCGCGGCACAGATACGCAGTATTTT
CDR3aa: CASSGARGTDTQYF
len: 14
v_gene: TRBV9
abundance: NA
d_gene: NA
j_gene: TRBJ2-3

CDR3nt: TGCGCCAGCAGCTTGGGGTGGGATGGCACTGAAGCTTTCTTT
CDR3aa: CASSLGWDGTEAFF
len: 14
v_gene: TRBV5-1
abundance: once
d_gene: NA
j_gene: TRBJ1-1

CDR3nt: TGTGCCAGCAGCTCCCTCTGGTTGGGGGGCTACACCTTC
CDR3aa: CASSSLWLGGYTF
len: 13
v_gene: TRBV14
abundance: NA
d_gene: NA
j_gene: TRBJ1-2

CDR3nt: TGTGCCAGTAGTATAAACCTAATTTCTCAAGCTTTCTTT
CDR3aa: CASSINLISQAFF
len: 13
v_gene: TRBV19
abundance: NA
d_gene: NA
j_gene: TRBJ1-1

CDR3nt: TGTGCCAGCAGCGCTCATTACAGGGACGAGCAGTACTTC
CDR3aa: CASSAHYRDEQYF
len: 13
v_gene: TRBV5-4
abundance: NA
d_gene: NA
j_gene: TRBJ2-7

CDR3nt: TGCGCCAGCAGCTTGGAATTATCGGCCACTGAAGCTTTCTTT
CDR3aa: CASSLELSATEAFF
len: 14
v_gene: TRBV5-1
abundance: NA
d_gene: NA
j_gene: TRBJ1-1